The sequence of this T cell receptor beta chain was determined in a study of OX40 agonist ivuxolimab in advanced cancers. Looking at the study overall: Those enrolled were 70% to 85% male, with a mean age of about 66 years and ages from roughly 20 to 85. General study points: Relative to CD4+ cells, CD8+ T cells on average had more expanded clones.

CDR3 size: 16 residues. The V gene's germline CDR1 is LNHDA and CDR2 SQIVND (reference sequence). The trim removed 3 bases at V and 1 base at J, leaving 1 base unmatched. On this clone: Its antigen is as yet unknown.

Sampling times: baseline, cycle 4 day 1, cycle 7 day 1. Assay: immunoSEQ multiplex PCR; the TCRdb copy retains only in-frame clones and omits some. This sample has around 62,000 clones, with roughly 84% found just once. The chain has TRBV19 and TRBJ2-3; 13 nucleotides agree with TRBD2. This TCR was sampled from an adult with an advanced solid tumor such as melanoma, head and neck, liver or kidney cancer. Source: CD4+ or CD8+ T cells sorted from blood, taken in a trial of the OX40 agonist ivuxolimab. As DNA, the CDR3 is TGTGCCAGTAGTATCGGGACTAGCGGGGGCACAGATACGCAGTATTTT. The encoded protein is CASSIGTSGGTDTQYF. The variable domain in full, completed from reference TRBV19 and TRBJ2-3, reads DGGITQSPKYLFRKEGQNVTLSCEQNLNHDAMYWYRQDPGQGLRLIYYSQIVNDFQKGDIAEGYSVSREKKESFPLTVTSAQKNPTAFYLCASSIGTSGGTDTQYFGPGTRLTVL.